The 2 T cell receptor beta chains listed next were all sequenced from one sample in a study of shared clonotypes between healthy human individuals. Clones were sequenced by immunoSEQ multiplex PCR, and TCRdb holds only the in-frame ones, with some missing. The repertoire holds hundreds of thousands of clones, 98% seen once, with approximately 0.3% in the top ten. CD45RO-negative CD8 cells positively selected for CCR7 made up the naive population, which excluded terminally differentiated effector memory CD45RA+ cells. Sequences were obtained from naive CD8+ T cells sorted from blood. The source is a man aged 30-40 years in good health.

The V gene is TRBV6-6, the J gene TRBJ2-2, with no clear D. The CDR3 totals 14 residues. V was clipped by 1 base and J by 0 bases, with 3 bases between them. Germline-derived CDR1 and CDR2 are MNHNY and SVGAGI (reference sequence). Here the CDR3 DNA reads TGTGCCAGCAGTTACTACCCGAACACCGGGGAGCTGTTTTTT. Translated: CASSYYPNTGELFF.

The rearrangement links TRBV2 to TRBJ1-5; no clear D gene. The V end was cut by 3 bases, the J end by 7 bases, with 7 bases between. There are 12 residues in the CDR3. Per the germline V gene, CDR1 is SNHLY and CDR2 is FYNNEI. The CDR3 loop is CASSERRQPQHF. The CDR3 DNA reads as TGTGCCAGCAGTGAGAGACGGCAGCCCCAGCATTTT.